The clone carrying this TCR beta chain was recorded once. Germline CDR1 LNHDA, CDR2 SQIVND (reference sequence). There are 18 residues in the CDR3. Trimming at V came to 3 bases and at J to 0 bases, leaving 11 bases not matched to a gene. The data belong to a study of blood T cell repertoires in COVID-19. Study as a whole: The samples span acute and convalescent COVID-19 from the United States, Italy and Spain.

The cohort comprised adults aged roughly 18 to 95 years residing in about two dozen US areas. Data came from immunoSEQ multiplex PCR; TCRdb stores just in-frame clones and leaves some out. The sample carries hundreds of thousands of clones, approximately 83% recorded once. The sequenced material came from PBMCs or T cells enriched from blood (not recorded which). This receptor was identified in a woman aged 45-60 years who had been exposed to COVID-19. This chain joins TRBV19 and TRBJ1-5; 7 bases are a match to TRBD1. Here the CDR3 reads CASSIPRTGFYSNQPQHF. For the CDR3, the DNA is TGTGCCAGTAGTATTCCCCGGACAGGTTTTTATAGCAATCAGCCCCAGCATTTT.